The rows below give T cell receptor beta chains drawn from one sample of a study of OX40 agonist ivuxolimab in advanced cancers. Only in-frame clones appear in the TCRdb table, and some are missing; sequencing was by immunoSEQ multiplex PCR. The sample comprises 70,000 or so clones, roughly 92% of which are singletons, and less than 0.3% rests with the top ten. The sequencing used CD4+ or CD8+ T cells sorted from blood, collected in a trial of the OX40 agonist ivuxolimab. The receptors originated from an adult with an advanced solid tumor such as melanoma, head and neck, liver or kidney cancer. Both conserved end residues are part of each CDR3. A D gene is named only where the DNA matches it firmly. The size of a clone is reported for some rows only, either as once, few or many, or as a class for expanded clones.

>TRBV7-8|once|TRBD2|TRBJ2-1
CASSPQTNGLAIEQFF
TGTGCCAGCAGCCCTCAAACTAACGGACTAGCTATTGAGCAGTTCTTC
>TRBV9|.|TRBD2|TRBJ2-3
CASSVGGSRTDTQYF
TGTGCCAGCAGCGTGGGCGGGAGTAGGACAGATACGCAGTATTTT
>TRBV5-8|.|TRBD2|TRBJ2-1
CASSLTWLAGDNEQFF
TGTGCCAGCAGCTTGACCTGGCTAGCGGGAGATAATGAGCAGTTCTTC
>TRBV7-8|.|.|TRBJ2-6
CASQLNTGANVLTF
TGTGCCAGCCAACTCAATACTGGGGCCAACGTCCTGACTTTC
>TRBV5-4|.|TRBD2|TRBJ2-7
CASSLGTGLAQYF
TGTGCCAGCAGCTTGGGAACGGGACTAGCGCAGTACTTC
>TRBV2|few|.|TRBJ2-1
CASNPGVVYEQFF
TGTGCCAGCAATCCGGGAGTAGTATATGAGCAGTTCTTC
>TRBV5-1|.|.|TRBJ2-5
CASNSGGQETQYF
TGCGCCAGCAACAGCGGAGGGCAAGAGACCCAGTACTTC
>TRBV5-1|.|TRBD2|TRBJ2-5
CASSSGSLARQETQYF
TGCGCCAGCAGCTCGGGATCACTAGCGCGGCAAGAGACCCAGTACTTC
>TRBV18|once|TRBD1|TRBJ1-5
CASSADRGSQPQHF
TGTGCCAGCTCAGCGGACAGGGGCAGTCAGCCCCAGCATTTT
>TRBV7-6|few|.|TRBJ2-7
CASSLASGSSVSYEQYF
TGTGCCAGCAGCTTAGCGTCGGGGTCGAGTGTGTCCTACGAGCAGTACTTC
>TRBV15|few|.|TRBJ1-1
CATSRGQVNTEAFF
TGTGCCACCAGCAGAGGACAGGTGAACACTGAAGCTTTCTTT
>TRBV18|.|TRBD1|TRBJ2-7
CASSPGQSYEQYF
TGTGCCAGCTCACCGGGACAGTCCTACGAGCAGTACTTC
>TRBV7-9|.|.|TRBJ2-5
CASKGGYQETQYF
TGTGCCAGCAAGGGGGGGTACCAAGAGACCCAGTACTTC
>TRBV9|.|TRBD2|TRBJ2-1
CVSSETAWTSGTAYNEQFF
TGTGTCAGCAGCGAGACCGCTTGGACTAGCGGGACTGCCTACAATGAGCAGTTCTTC
>TRBV11-2|.|TRBD1|TRBJ1-2
CASSSTGGQTNYGYTF
TGTGCCAGCAGCTCCACAGGGGGACAGACCAACTATGGCTACACCTTC
>TRBV28|.|TRBD1|TRBJ1-4
CASSLQGGGNEKLFF
TGTGCCAGCAGTCTACAGGGGGGCGGTAATGAAAAACTGTTTTTT
>TRBV15|.|.|TRBJ1-1
CATSRMWASTEAFF
TGTGCCACCAGCAGAATGTGGGCATCCACTGAAGCTTTCTTT
>TRBV19|.|TRBD2|TRBJ2-3
CASSIVAGVTDTQYF
TGTGCCAGTAGTATTGTAGCGGGAGTTACAGATACGCAGTATTTT
>TRBV6-1|.|TRBD2|TRBJ2-7
CASSDPTGTSFYEQYF
TGTGCCAGCAGTGATCCGACCGGGACTAGTTTTTACGAGCAGTACTTC
>TRBV30|.|.|TRBJ1-2
CAWSVPRGYTF
TGTGCCTGGAGTGTTCCCCGTGGCTACACCTTC
>TRBV4-1|once|.|TRBJ2-1
CASSSKTQIYNEQFF
TGCGCCAGCAGCTCGAAGACACAGATCTACAATGAGCAGTTCTTC
>TRBV5-4|.|.|TRBJ2-7
CASSLGGGGPYEQYF
TGTGCCAGCAGCTTGGGGGGCGGGGGCCCCTACGAGCAGTACTTC
>TRBV6-1|.|.|TRBJ2-7
CASSGLYEQYF
TGTGCCAGCAGTGGCCTCTACGAGCAGTACTTC
>TRBV9|.|.|TRBJ1-1
CASSVVGYGKNTEAFF
TGTGCCAGCAGCGTAGTGGGGTATGGCAAGAACACTGAAGCTTTCTTT
>TRBV2|.|TRBD2|TRBJ2-1
CASSEVRGSEQFF
TGTGCCAGCAGTGAGGTACGCGGGAGTGAGCAGTTCTTC
>TRBV15|.|TRBD1|TRBJ1-1
CATSGALQGTFGAFF
TGTGCCACCAGCGGTGCCTTACAGGGGACATTTGGAGCTTTCTTT
>TRBV18|.|.|TRBJ2-3
CASSRWDLGSTDTQYF
TGTGCCAGCTCACGTTGGGACCTAGGTAGCACAGATACGCAGTATTTT
>TRBV19|.|.|TRBJ1-1
CASSIKGRLNTEAFF
TGTGCCAGTAGTATAAAAGGACGGCTGAACACTGAAGCTTTCTTT
>TRBV27|.|TRBD2|TRBJ2-3
CASRGGTSWGSTDTQYF
TGTGCCAGCAGGGGAGGGACTAGCTGGGGTAGCACAGATACGCAGTATTTT
>TRBV19|.|.|TRBJ1-3
CASSPPRNSGNTIYF
TGTGCCAGTAGTCCGCCACGGAACTCTGGAAACACCATATATTTT
>TRBV28|few|TRBD2|TRBJ2-7
CASSLAGSYEQYF
TGTGCCAGCAGCCTAGCGGGGTCCTACGAGCAGTACTTC
>TRBV18|.|.|TRBJ2-1
CASSPGRQVSYNEQFF
TGTGCCAGCTCACCCGGGAGACAGGTCTCCTACAATGAGCAGTTCTTC
>TRBV5-1|.|.|TRBJ2-5
CASDPGSQETQYF
TGCGCCAGCGACCCGGGGAGCCAAGAGACCCAGTACTTC
>TRBV19|.|.|TRBJ2-6
CASSIVGARSGANVLTF
TGTGCCAGTAGTATTGTGGGGGCGAGGTCTGGGGCCAACGTCCTGACTTTC
>TRBV7-6|.|.|TRBJ2-1
CASSLAPNYSPNEQFF
TGTGCCAGCAGCTTAGCCCCTAATTACTCGCCTAATGAGCAGTTCTTC
>TRBV12-5|.|.|TRBJ1-1
CASVPRGNTEAFF
TGTGCTAGTGTCCCCCGGGGGAACACTGAAGCTTTCTTT
>TRBV11-1|.|TRBD2|TRBJ2-5
CASSPTSGSSQETQYF
TGTGCCAGCAGCCCGACTAGCGGGAGTAGCCAAGAGACCCAGTACTTC
>TRBV6-5|once|TRBD1|TRBJ1-2
CASTRDRGNGYTF
TGTGCCAGCACTAGGGACAGGGGGAACGGCTACACCTTC
>TRBV19|.|.|TRBJ2-5
CASSAPRGGGSETQYF
TGTGCCAGTAGTGCACCCCGAGGGGGGGGCTCCGAGACCCAGTACTTC
>TRBV30|.|.|TRBJ1-1
CAWSDRNTEAFF
TGTGCCTGGAGTGACAGGAACACTGAAGCTTTCTTT
>TRBV5-4|.|TRBD2|TRBJ2-2
CASSPEGTSGSRTGELFF
TGTGCCAGCAGCCCAGAGGGGACTAGCGGGAGTCGAACCGGGGAGCTGTTTTTT
>TRBV4-1|.|.|TRBJ2-7
CASSHLAGDSYEQYF
TGCGCCAGCAGCCACCTTGCGGGCGACTCCTACGAGCAGTACTTC
>TRBV28|.|TRBD2|TRBJ2-4
CASSFPLAGGVKNIQYF
TGTGCCAGCAGTTTTCCCCTAGCGGGAGGAGTCAAAAACATTCAGTACTTC
>TRBV6-6|.|.|TRBJ2-3
CASRWGSDTQYF
TGTGCCAGCAGATGGGGTTCAGATACGCAGTATTTT
>TRBV14|.|.|TRBJ1-3
CASSPYRTPGGLSSGNTIYF
TGTGCCAGCAGCCCTTATCGGACGCCGGGCGGCCTGTCCTCTGGAAACACCATATATTTT
>TRBV5-5|.|.|TRBJ2-7
CASSLAGTVSSYEQYF
TGTGCCAGCAGCTTGGCCGGGACGGTAAGCTCCTACGAGCAGTACTTC
>TRBV6-5|.|TRBD1|TRBJ1-2
CASRGTGADYGYTF
TGTGCCAGCCGCGGGACAGGGGCGGACTATGGCTACACCTTC
>TRBV19|.|.|TRBJ1-1
CASRDQGRVVREAFF
TGTGCCAGTAGAGACCAGGGGAGGGTGGTCCGTGAAGCTTTCTTT
>TRBV5-1|once|.|TRBJ2-7
CASSLNPYEQYF
TGCGCCAGCAGCTTGAATCCCTACGAGCAGTACTTC
>TRBV19|.|.|TRBJ1-5
CASSIGQRGNQPQHF
TGTGCCAGTAGTATAGGGCAGAGAGGCAATCAGCCCCAGCATTTT
>TRBV28|.|.|TRBJ1-5
CASSSSPASNQPQHF
TGTGCCAGCAGTTCTTCCCCGGCTAGCAATCAGCCCCAGCATTTT
>TRBV7-9|.|.|TRBJ1-1
CASSLAGTNTEAFF
TGTGCCAGCAGCTTAGCGGGGACGAACACTGAAGCTTTCTTT
>TRBV4-2|once|.|TRBJ1-1
CASSQKAPNTEAFF
TGTGCCAGCAGCCAAAAGGCTCCGAACACTGAAGCTTTCTTT
>TRBV7-8|.|.|TRBJ2-1
CASSLAGGFEQFF
TGTGCCAGCAGCTTAGCTGGGGGATTTGAGCAGTTCTTC